These 13 T cell receptor beta chains were sequenced from one sample in a study of blood T cell repertoires in COVID-19. TCRdb's table, derived via immunoSEQ multiplex PCR, lists solely in-frame clones and lacks some. The table lists tens of thousands of clones, roughly 80% of them singletons, with 10% to 15% in the top ten. Sequences were obtained from peripheral blood. The receptor source for this set is a human donor in a cohort sampled during active COVID-19.

The rearrangement joins TRBV19 to TRBJ1-4; 7 bases fit TRBD1. The junction had 2 bases not matched to a gene; V was cut back by 6 bases and J by 4 bases. Germline-derived CDR1 and CDR2 are LNHDA and SQIVND (reference sequence). The CDR3 length is 13 residues. The chain's CDR3 is CASRGQNNEKLFF. The CDR3 nucleotides are TGTGCCAGTAGGGGACAGAATAATGAAAAACTGTTTTTT.

V gene TRBV27 combines with J gene TRBJ2-2; the D is unclear. The germline V gene encodes CDR1 MNHEY and CDR2 SMNVEV (reference sequence). The CDR3 has 14 amino acids. Trimming left V 2 bases short and J 1 base short, with 5 bases between. In DNA, the CDR3 is TGTGCCAGCAGTTTAGTAGAGAACACCGGGGAGCTGTTTTTT. It specifies CASSLVENTGELFF.

The chain uses TRBV27 and TRBJ2-5, with D possibly TRBD2 on 6 matching bases. Deletions cut 6 bases from V and 7 bases from J, with 24 bases between. Per germline, CDR1 MNHEY and CDR2 SMNVEV (reference sequence). There are 16 residues in the CDR3. The CDR3 reads CASSHLDGRIYGTQYF. In DNA form, the CDR3 reads TGTGCCAGCAGCCACCTTGATGGGAGGATCTACGGGACCCAGTACTTC.

The chain joins TRBV27 to TRBJ2-1; TRBD2 matches at 8 bases. The CDR3 extends over 16 amino acids. V was clipped by 5 bases and J by 9 bases; unmatched bases: 15. From germline, CDR1 is MNHEY and CDR2 SMNVEV (reference sequence). In DNA, the CDR3 is TGTGCCAGCAGTCCGTCGGGGGGACTAGGGATGAGTGAGCAGTTCTTC. Its protein is CASSPSGGLGMSEQFF.

This chain connects TRBV7-2 to TRBJ2-5, with 8 positions matching TRBD1. The germline V gene has CDR1 SGHTA and CDR2 FQGNSA. V lost 5 bases, J lost 7 bases, and 12 bases stayed unmatched. This CDR3 is 15 amino acids long. The CDR3 loop reads CASSVGTVTGGTQYF. The DNA for the CDR3 is TGTGCCAGCAGCGTTGGGACAGTAACAGGGGGGACCCAGTACTTC.

This chain joins TRBV27 and TRBJ2-7; 7 bases line up with TRBD2. Germline V gene data show CDR1 as MNHEY and CDR2 as SMNVEV (reference sequence). Losses at the gene ends were 6 bases for V and 0 bases for J; bases not matched to a gene: 14. The CDR3 contains 17 residues. The CDR3 DNA reads TGTGCCAGCAGCTCCAGCGGGATATCGTCGCTCTCCTACGAGCAGTACTTC. As protein: CASSSSGISSLSYEQYF.

This chain uses TRBV6-6 with TRBJ2-7; 12 bases are shared with TRBD1. Germline V CDR1 and CDR2: MNHNY, SVGAGI (reference sequence). V was clipped by 4 bases and J by 4 bases; unmatched bases: 2. The CDR3 extends over 14 amino acids. The CDR3 protein is CASSWDRGRYEQYF. Here the CDR3 DNA reads TGTGCCAGCAGTTGGGACAGGGGGCGGTACGAGCAGTACTTC.

The rearrangement joins TRBV29-1 to TRBJ2-7; perhaps TRBD2 as D (5 bases). CDR1 and CDR2 (germline): SQVTM, ANQGSEA. The ends were cut back, 5 bases at V and 2 bases at J, with 19 bases in the middle. The CDR3 runs 15 residues. CDR3 in DNA: TGCAGCGTTACCCCCGGCGGGCCCATAACCTACGAGCAGTACTTC. This gives the protein CSVTPGGPITYEQYF.

The gene calls are TRBV4-2 and TRBJ2-7; D may be TRBD2 (5 bases). CDR3 length: 13 amino acids. Trimming left V 1 base short and J 5 bases short, with 9 bases between. Germline V gene sequence: CDR1 LGHNA, CDR2 YNFKEQ. Here the CDR3 reads CASSQGRGNEQYF. Written as DNA, the CDR3 is TGTGCCAGCAGCCAAGGTCGAGGGAACGAGCAGTACTTC.

The chain uses TRBV9 and TRBJ2-3; no clear D. The germline V gene encodes CDR1 SGDLS and CDR2 YYNGEE. Trimming left V 3 bases short and J 3 bases short, with 11 bases between. The CDR3 consists of 14 residues. CDR3 residues: CASSGSGWTDTQYF. The CDR3 DNA sequence: TGTGCCAGCAGCGGATCGGGTTGGACAGATACGCAGTATTTT.

This clone was seen more than once but under ten times. The V and J genes are TRBV7-9 and TRBJ1-5; a possible D gene is TRBD1 (6 bases). The CDR3 is made up of 15 amino acids. The V and J ends lost 5 bases and 3 bases respectively, with 14 bases between them. Germline values: CDR1 SEHNR, CDR2 FQNEAQ (reference sequence). CDR3 amino acids: CASSPLQGPNQPQHF. CDR3 nucleotides: TGTGCCAGCAGCCCCCTACAGGGACCCAATCAGCCCCAGCATTTT.

The chain recombines TRBV11-2 with TRBJ1-2; 7 positions agree with TRBD1. This CDR3 comprises 11 residues. Germline V CDR1 and CDR2: SGHAT, FQNNGV. J gave up 8 bases and V 5 bases, and 2 bases lay outside the gene matches. CDR3 protein: CASSARGGYTF. As DNA, the CDR3 is TGTGCCAGCAGCGCCAGGGGGGGCTACACCTTC.

The V and J genes are TRBV7-6 and TRBJ1-6; TRBD1 aligns across 8 bases. There are 15 residues in the CDR3. CDR1 SGHVS and CDR2 FNYEAQ come from the germline V gene. Trimming took 4 bases from V and 5 from J; bases not matched to a gene: 4. For the CDR3, the DNA is TGTGCCAGCAGCTCGACAGGGGCCCATAATTCACCCCTCCACTTT. It translates to CASSSTGAHNSPLHF. The full variable domain, with the rest looked up from reference TRBV7-6 and TRBJ1-6, is GAGVSQSPRYKVTKRGQDVALRCDPISGHVSLYWYRQALGQGPEFLTYFNYEAQQDKSGLPNDRFSAERPEGSISTLTIQRTEQRDSAMYRCASSSTGAHNSPLHFGNGTRLTVT.